This passage covers 4 T cell receptor beta chains from one sample sequenced in a study of blood T cell repertoires in COVID-19. The data were produced by immunoSEQ multiplex PCR, yet TCRdb's version contains in-frame clones alone and is incomplete. The profile shows 45,000 to 65,000 clones, roughly nine tenths of them singletons. The specimen sequenced was peripheral blood. The receptors stem from a man aged 80 or over in a cohort sampled during active COVID-19.

This clone has more than one count but fewer than ten. This sequence joins TRBV5-6 and TRBJ1-1; TRBD1 agrees at 7 bases. CDR1 is SGHDT, CDR2 YYEEEE, per germline. CDR3 length: 14 residues. The V and J ends lost 0 bases and 4 bases, in that order; junction bases with no gene match: 3. This CDR3 reads CASSLEAGGTEAFF. The DNA for the CDR3 is TGTGCCAGCAGCTTGGAAGCAGGGGGCACTGAAGCTTTCTTT.

The gene calls are TRBV18 and TRBJ2-3, with 9 bases that match TRBD2. Losses at the gene ends were 0 bases for V and 3 bases for J; bases not matched to a gene: 7. The CDR3 length is 17 residues. Germline lookup yields CDR1 KGHSH and CDR2 LQKENI. CDR3 residues: CASSPPRQGLATDTQYF. CDR3 sequence (DNA): TGTGCCAGCTCACCACCGAGACAGGGACTAGCAACAGATACGCAGTATTTT.

For the CDR3, the DNA is TGTGCCAGCAGACATCTAACAGGGTTCACTGAAGCTTTCTTT. Its protein product is CASRHLTGFTEAFF. The rearrangement joins TRBV11-1 to TRBJ1-1; maybe TRBD1 (6 bases). This CDR3 comprises 14 residues. V lost 6 bases and J 4 bases, leaving 15 bases between the germline ends. Germline V lookup: CDR1 SGHAT, CDR2 FQDESV (reference sequence). The whole variable domain, filled in from reference TRBV11-1 and TRBJ1-1, reads EAEVAQSPRYKITEKSQAVAFWCDPISGHATLYWYRQILGQGPELLVQFQDESVVDDSQLPKDRFSAERLKGVDSTLKIQPAELGDSAMYLCASRHLTGFTEAFFGQGTRLTVV.

The chain uses TRBV9 and TRBJ2-1; tentative D call: TRBD2 (6 bases). Germline assignment: CDR1 SGDLS and CDR2 YYNGEE. The CDR3 runs to 14 residues. V was trimmed by 0 bases and J by 8 bases, leaving 12 bases between them. The CDR3 is CASSVDGSSHEQFF. The CDR3 DNA reads as TGTGCCAGCAGCGTAGACGGGAGTAGTCATGAGCAGTTCTTC. The whole variable domain, remainder taken from reference TRBV9 and TRBJ2-1, is DSGVTQTPKHLITATGQRVTLRCSPRSGDLSVYWYQQSLDQGLQFLIQYYNGEERAKGNILERFSAQQFPDLHSELNLSSLELGDSALYFCASSVDGSSHEQFFGPGTRLTVL.